A selection of T cell receptor beta chains follows, all from one sample in a study of T cells in Graves' hyperthyroidism and ophthalmopathy. TCRdb recomputed calls from the multiplex PCR reads with MiXCR, one row per CDR3 protein. The sample includes around 600,000 distinct CDR3 sequences, more than 15% of them seen just once. The sample taken for sequencing was blood. These TCRs come from a woman aged 25-40 years with Graves' hyperthyroidism. Both conserved end residues are trimmed from each CDR3.

V: TRBV7-9; CDR3: ASSLPSGWPFDNEQF
V: TRBV3-1; CDR3: ASSQVGGGTEAF
V: TRBV20-1; CDR3: SAGTSPSYEQY
V: TRBV9; CDR3: ASSVAPGGLTDTQY
V: TRBV29-1; CDR3: SVGTSGRTDTQY
V: TRBV6-1; CDR3: ASSPPRVQASRTEAF
V: TRBV18; CDR3: ASSPDSDRNTGELF
V: TRBV6-5; CDR3: ASSYWEQETQY
V: TRBV6-1; CDR3: ASRVGSPAGYEQY
V: TRBV7-8; CDR3: ASSLAVPSGLVFYEQY
V: TRBV9; CDR3: ASSVDRGRTEAF
V: TRBV7-9; CDR3: ASSLGAGQYNEQF
V: TRBV18; CDR3: ASSHDRGPVTEAF
V: TRBV19; CDR3: ASSKDGAGANVLT
V: TRBV12-3/TRBV12-4; CDR3: ASSPKNRGNTEAF
V: TRBV29-1; CDR3: SVYTPPGLYGYT
V: TRBV24-1; CDR3: ATRGTSDNEQF
V: TRBV5-1; CDR3: ASSFTGNSDYNEQF
V: TRBV6-1; CDR3: AILLAGVGEQY
V: TRBV9; CDR3: ASSVFTGGTNEKLF
V: TRBV27; CDR3: ASLPSGKYNEQF
V: TRBV9; CDR3: ASSVGLAGGSSEQY
V: TRBV5-6; CDR3: ASSPRPGRAGAYEQY
V: TRBV18; CDR3: ASSPKLAGGQEQF
V: TRBV28; CDR3: ASSYEEPQH
V: TRBV20-1; CDR3: SARRFGGRAQETQY
V: TRBV20-1; CDR3: SAHGEGNRNEQY
V: TRBV19; CDR3: ASSTGRNRQQY
V: TRBV5-1; CDR3: ASSPEGRANSPLH
V: TRBV13; CDR3: ASSLGLRGEQF
V: TRBV25-1; CDR3: ASSADPGQGNTEAF
V: TRBV20-1; CDR3: SARDPSGSGEQF
V: TRBV5-5; CDR3: ASSLTGTSTEGANVLT
V: TRBV4-1; CDR3: ASSHSTTSYNEQF
V: TRBV7-9; CDR3: ASSLARSGTGVYEQY
V: TRBV10-1; CDR3: ASHPVGNEQF
V: TRBV5-4; CDR3: ASTPPGHITDTQY
V: TRBV27; CDR3: ASSPPARYEQY
V: TRBV6-5; CDR3: ASSYSIWRDYNEQF
V: TRBV4-1; CDR3: ASSQGRPGVYEQY
V: TRBV7-9; CDR3: ASSTTSGNNTGELF
V: TRBV27; CDR3: ASSLSVGKRTDTQY
V: TRBV6-1; CDR3: ASSEGVNTEAF
V: TRBV12-3/TRBV12-4; CDR3: ATATLAGGGETQY
V: TRBV19; CDR3: ASSIQASGRQTDTQY
V: TRBV4-2; CDR3: ASSQDAGLVYGYT
V: TRBV2; CDR3: ASRRSVLTDTQY
V: TRBV4-1; CDR3: ASSQGSAGSSYEQY
V: TRBV5-1; CDR3: ASSLETNTEAF
V: TRBV6-1; CDR3: ASSPGEGWDTQY
V: TRBV3-1; CDR3: ASSLLGGHEQF
V: TRBV6-5; CDR3: ASSYGRDRETYEQY
V: TRBV19; CDR3: ASRDGTGGGKETQY
V: TRBV20-1; CDR3: SAGDYYNSPLH
V: TRBV4-1; CDR3: ASSPASGSSYEQY
V: TRBV9; CDR3: ASSADRGGEKLF
V: TRBV5-6; CDR3: ASSSPRFGSYEQY
V: TRBV7-2; CDR3: ASSLASGGGYNEQF